The sequence of this TCR beta chain was determined in a study of blood T cell repertoires in COVID-19 (TCRdb year 2020). Regarding the complete study: Samples from collaborators originated in the United States, Italy and Spain and spanned both the acute and convalescent phases of COVID-19. Nearly every sample came with metadata listing a de-identified subject ID, COVID-19 status, age in years and sex. The repertoires were made available in a free public database intended to serve as a resource for research on the immune response to SARS-CoV-2. Deeply sampled blood TCRbeta repertoires from subjects exposed to, actively infected with, or recovered from COVID-19 were included in the dataset. The material from the prospective study consisted of cDNA or gDNA derived from T cells, B-cell-depleted T cells, or PBMCs. Samples were obtained from the ongoing ImmuneRACE study (first 160 participants) and from 1,200 or so subjects provided by 6 global collaborators. Where available, HLA class I and class II types were taken from metadata supplied by the sample provider and were not determined by assay-based typing.

Results and caveats for the whole study, not just this receptor: How much clinical and demographic metadata was included differed by source and by participant, and the metadata was provided uncurated.

The immunoSEQ Assay, a bias-controlled multiplex PCR, was used to amplify TCRbeta CDR3 regions from genomic DNA. In the source study's methods: Nucleated cell counts per sample were estimated from amplification of reference gene primers within the assay. Sequence reads were collapsed and filtered to measure the absolute abundance of every unique TCRbeta CDR3 rearrangement. For each sample, productive Simpson clonality was calculated by taking the square root of Simpson's diversity index across productive rearrangements. TCRdb took over this immuneACCESS table, retaining in-frame rearrangements with V and J assigned. Such tables are incomplete; in checked studies, under half of the missing clones stem from an unresolved V gene, and the remainder is unexplained. V, J and clone size reflect that table, while D and trimming were determined from the DNA. The sample table contains around 260,000 clones; only one count was recorded for 86% of them. The ten largest clones represent 3.6% of the sample.

The CDR3 covers 12 residues, taking in both the cysteine and the phenylalanine. Only CDR3 DNA remains: 36 bases, in frame from the first base. This clone was detected ten times or more. Its specific antigen is unknown. No much larger clone is present one base from it, and per-base qualities are unavailable. The collaborating institutions used their own protocols to collect whole blood in K2EDTA tubes. Collaborator samples were shipped for TCRbeta analysis as frozen whole blood, isolated PBMCs, or DNA extracted from either sample type. Recombination joined TRBV21-1 with TRBJ1-2; the table names TRBD1, a call not compared with the DNA. TRBV21-1 is listed as a pseudogene. The specimen was peripheral blood. This TCR was sampled from a young man with active or convalescent COVID-19. CDR3 sequence: CASSKAGGGYTF. The nucleotide sequence is TGTGCCAGCAGCAAAGCAGGGGGTGGCTACACCTTC.